Given below is one T cell receptor (beta chain) in context. Its antigen remains unknown. Trimming removed 5 bases from V and 3 bases from J, with 14 bases in between. The CDR3 covers 14 residues. Germline CDR1 is MDHEN and CDR2 is SYDVKM. These data come from a study of Ad26.COV2.S vaccination and SARS-CoV-2 variants. Study context: Donor had been placed in the Ad26.COV2.S arm of the COV1001 trial. The authors gave Ad26.COV2.S intramuscularly, either once or twice 56 days apart. Findings and limits, study-wide: It was found that vaccine and placebo recipients had similar non-spike TCR breadth.

Clones were sequenced by immunoSEQ multiplex PCR, and TCRdb holds only the in-frame ones, with some missing. In the table there are roughly 350,000 clones, approximately 86% of which are singletons. Indicated treatment: some 20 received Ad26.COV2.S at low or high dose, single or two shots; roughly 5 received placebo; per-sample allocation not given. All samples were drawn on day 63, counting from the first vaccine or placebo injection. An Ad26 vector expressing Wuhan-strain SARS-CoV-2 spike served as the vaccine. The material sequenced was peripheral blood, taken in a trial of Ad26.COV2.S vaccine versus placebo. This clonotype originated in a person aged 18-65 years who received the Ad26.COV2.S COVID-19 vaccine or a placebo. This rearrangement joins TRBV28 to TRBJ2-7; D is perhaps TRBD2 (5 bases). The chain's CDR3 is CASSTPGNFYEQYF. The CDR3 DNA reads as TGTGCCAGCAGTACCCCCGGGAATTTCTACGAGCAGTACTTC.